This passage covers 28 T cell receptor beta chains from one sample sequenced in a study of blood T cell repertoires in COVID-19. The protocol was immunoSEQ multiplex PCR, while the TCRdb copy is restricted to in-frame clones and leaves out a portion. The table has more than 150,000 clones, approximately 87% seen once. Sequenced material: peripheral blood. The source of these receptors is a woman between 18 and 29 years old who had recovered from COVID-19.

The chain employs TRBV18 and TRBJ2-2; D gene unclear. V lost 2 bases to trimming and J lost 6 bases, with 7 bases between them. The germline gives CDR1 KGHSH, CDR2 LQKENI. The CDR3 covers 13 residues. The CDR3 protein is CASSPMAAGELFF. The CDR3 bases are TGTGCCAGCTCACCAATGGCGGCCGGGGAGCTGTTTTTT.

This clone was observed once. This chain links TRBV19 with TRBJ1-4; 7 nucleotides align to TRBD1. Germline V gene lookup returns CDR1 LNHDA and CDR2 SQIVND (reference sequence). J was trimmed by 5 bases and V by 6 bases; bases with no gene match: 6. This CDR3 has 14 amino acids. The CDR3 nucleotides read TGTGCCAGTAGCCGGGACAGCGGAAATGAAAAACTGTTTTTT. It specifies CASSRDSGNEKLFF.

The CDR3 reads CASSLAGQIYNEQFF. Here the CDR3 DNA reads TGCGCCAGCAGCTTGGCGGGACAGATTTACAATGAGCAGTTCTTC. This rearrangement joins TRBV5-1 to TRBJ2-1; 7 bases fit TRBD1. Unmatched junction bases numbered 4, after V lost 0 bases and J lost 4 bases. CDR1 and CDR2 from the germline V gene are SGHRS and YFSETQ. CDR3 length: 15 residues.

The J gene is TRBJ2-7, the V gene TRBV6-2 or TRBV6-3, with 7 bases identical to TRBD1. Germline assignment: CDR1 MNHEY and CDR2 SVGEGT. Unmatched junction bases numbered 8, after V lost 6 bases and J lost 9 bases. This CDR3 is built from 12 residues. The CDR3, as DNA: TGTGCCAGCAGCCTCCACAGGGGTGGGCAGTACTTC. Protein sequence: CASSLHRGGQYF.

This CDR3 is CASSSTGGADTQYF. CDR3 sequence (DNA): TGTGCCAGCAGCTCGACCGGGGGGGCAGATACGCAGTATTTT. The chain combines TRBV3-1 (or the pseudogene TRBV3-2) with TRBJ2-3; TRBD2 matches at 8 bases. The CDR3 is made up of 14 amino acids. J was trimmed by 4 bases and V by 5 bases; bases with no gene match: 5. Germline loops: CDR1 LGHDT, CDR2 YNNKEL (reference sequence).

CDR3 region: CASSQDTGLAAYNEQFF. As DNA, the CDR3 is TGCGCCAGCAGCCAAGACACCGGACTAGCCGCCTACAATGAGCAGTTCTTC. The chain recombines TRBV4-1 with TRBJ2-1; 8 nucleotides align to TRBD2. Germline CDR1 is MGHRA and CDR2 is YSYEKL. With 0 bases clipped from V and 2 bases from J, the junction kept 6 bases outside the gene matches. This CDR3 region has 17 residues.

The genes are TRBV19 and TRBJ1-5; no firm D call. V was trimmed by 10 bases and J by 0 bases, leaving 13 bases between them. This CDR3 is built from 14 residues. Germline assignment: CDR1 LNHDA and CDR2 SQIVND (reference sequence). The CDR3 sequence: CATQGANSNQPQHF. DNA of the CDR3: TGTGCCACACAAGGAGCAAATAGCAATCAGCCCCAGCATTTT.

The rearrangement links TRBV7-2 to TRBJ1-1, with D possibly matching TRBD1 (5 bases). The CDR3 has 14 residues. Germline V gene data show CDR1 as SGHTA and CDR2 as FQGNSA. The ends were cut back, 7 bases at V and 1 base at J, with 13 bases in the middle. CDR3 DNA: TGTGCCAGCATCCTACAGGCTACGAACACTGAAGCTTTCTTT. It codes for CASILQATNTEAFF.

The CDR3 spells CASSVGGLGDEQFF. CDR3 sequence (DNA): TGTGCCAGCAGCGTAGGAGGTCTGGGAGATGAGCAGTTCTTC. This rearrangement joins TRBV9 to TRBJ2-1; tentatively, D is TRBD2 (5 bases). Trimming took off 0 bases at V and 8 bases at J, with 12 bases between the two ends. The CDR3 has 14 residues. Germline V CDR1 and CDR2: SGDLS, YYNGEE.

The gene calls are TRBV25-1 and TRBJ1-1; 7 positions match TRBD1. From germline, CDR1 is MGHDK and CDR2 SYGVNS. V was pared by 4 bases and J by 0 bases, with 5 bases of the junction left unmatched. The CDR3 runs 15 residues. The CDR3: CASSALTGLNTEAFF. The CDR3 DNA follows: TGTGCCAGCAGTGCCTTGACAGGGTTGAACACTGAAGCTTTCTTT.

This sequence joins TRBV19 and TRBJ1-5; the match to TRBD1 covers 9 bases. CDR1 is LNHDA and CDR2 is SQIVND in the germline V gene (reference sequence). Losses at the gene ends were 7 bases for V and 4 bases for J; bases not matched to a gene: 11. The CDR3 has 16 residues. For the CDR3, the DNA is TGTGCCAGTAACCCGACAGGGGGAACAACAAATCAGCCCCAGCATTTT. It yields the protein CASNPTGGTTNQPQHF.

This chain connects TRBV6-1 to TRBJ1-2, with D unresolved. The CDR3 runs 11 residues. Trimming pared 10 bases from V and 4 bases from J, leaving 10 bases between. The germline V gene has CDR1 MNHNS and CDR2 SASEGT. The CDR3 region has the DNA TGTGCCACCCAGCGGACCTATGGCTACACCTTC. Translation gives CATQRTYGYTF.

V gene TRBV27 combines with J gene TRBJ2-7, with D perhaps TRBD1 (6 bases). The CDR3 is made up of 14 amino acids. CDR1 and CDR2 (germline): MNHEY, SMNVEV (reference sequence). Trimming took off 3 bases at V and 4 bases at J, with 13 bases between the two ends. CDR3 DNA sequence: TGTGCCAGCAGTTTTGTTGGCAGGGGTTACGAGCAGTACGTC. Encoded protein: CASSFVGRGYEQYV.

This chain joins TRBV5-6 and TRBJ1-6, with 7 bases fitting TRBD1. CDR1 is SGHDT, CDR2 YYEEEE, per germline. V dropped 6 bases and J dropped 3; count of bases not matched to a gene: 6. This CDR3 has 15 amino acids. The CDR3 DNA is TGTGCCAGCACTCTAGGGGGCCGCTATAATTCACCCCTCCACTTT. Its translation is CASTLGGRYNSPLHF. Based on the CDR3 plus reference TRBV5-6 and TRBJ1-6, the full variable domain is DAGVTQSPTHLIKTRGQQVTLRCSPKSGHDTVSWYQQALGQGPQFIFQYYEEEERQRGNFPDRFSGHQFPNYSSELNVNALLLGDSALYLCASTLGGRYNSPLHFGNGTRLTVT.

The chain links TRBV11-1 to TRBJ2-3, with 8 bases aligning to TRBD2. The V gene end was trimmed by 0 bases and the J gene end by 1 base; junction bases not matched to a gene: 3. CDR3 length equals 16 residues. Germline CDR1 and CDR2: SGHAT and FQDESV (reference sequence). DNA for the CDR3: TGTGCCAGCAGCTTAGCGCCAGCGGGAGGCACAGATACGCAGTATTTT. This translates into CASSLAPAGGTDTQYF.

This sequence joins TRBV9 and TRBJ1-3; D not resolved. CDR1 SGDLS and CDR2 YYNGEE come from the germline V gene. V lost 0 bases and J lost 0, with 16 bases in between. This CDR3 spans 18 amino acids. In nucleotides, the CDR3 is TGTGCCAGCAGCGTAGGCGGCCCGTTTACGTTCTCTGGAAACACCATATATTTT. It codes for CASSVGGPFTFSGNTIYF.

The V call is TRBV12-3 or TRBV12-4, the J call TRBJ2-5, with D perhaps matching TRBD2 (5 bases). Deletions cut 3 bases from V and 5 bases from J, with 10 bases between. The length of the CDR3 is 13 residues. CDR3 amino acids: CASSFGRAETQYF. CDR3 nucleotides: TGTGCCAGCAGTTTTGGGAGAGCGGAGACCCAGTACTTC.

The chain joins TRBV6-2 or TRBV6-3 to TRBJ1-5; D gene uncertain. CDR3 length: 14 residues. V shed 2 bases and J shed 4 bases, with 9 bases lying between them. CDR1 and CDR2 (germline): MNHEY, SVGEGT. The CDR3: CASSYGTENQPQHF. The DNA of the CDR3 is TGTGCCAGCAGTTACGGTACAGAGAATCAGCCCCAGCATTTT.

This chain joins TRBV11-2 and TRBJ1-5, with TRBD1 matching over 7 bases. Losses at the gene ends were 4 bases for V and 5 bases for J; bases not matched to a gene: 5. Germline values: CDR1 SGHAT, CDR2 FQNNGV. The CDR3 consists of 14 residues. The CDR3 nucleotides read TGTGCCAGCAGCTCAACAGGGGAGGATCAGCCCCAGCATTTT. This translates into CASSSTGEDQPQHF. The complete variable domain, with remaining parts taken from reference TRBV11-2 and TRBJ1-5, reads EAGVAQSPRYKIIEKRQSVAFWCNPISGHATLYWYQQILGQGPKLLIQFQNNGVVDDSQLPKDRFSAERLKGVDSTLKIQPAKLEDSAVYLCASSSTGEDQPQHFGDGTRLSIL.

The count of this clone is one. The DNA for the CDR3 is TGTGCCAGCAGCTTAGGGGCGGGGCTAACCTACGAGCAGTACTTC. Protein product: CASSLGAGLTYEQYF. J is TRBJ2-7 and V is TRBV7-2; D perhaps matches TRBD2 (6 bases). Trimming removed 1 base from V and 2 bases from J, with 12 bases in between. The CDR3 sequence is 15 residues long. In germline, CDR1 is SGHTA, CDR2 FQGNSA.

J is TRBJ2-1 and V is TRBV6-2 or TRBV6-3, with 10 bases lining up with TRBD1. The CDR3 sequence is 16 residues long. Germline values: CDR1 MNHEY, CDR2 SVGEGT. Unmatched junction bases numbered 10, after V lost 5 bases and J lost 6 bases. The CDR3 spells CASSKIRDRGGNEQFF. The DNA of the CDR3 is TGTGCCAGCAGTAAGATCCGGGACAGGGGTGGCAATGAGCAGTTCTTC.

This chain links TRBV11-2 with TRBJ2-6, with TRBD1 identical over 8 bases. CDR1 is SGHAT and CDR2 is FQNNGV in the germline V gene. Unmatched junction bases numbered 10, after V lost 5 bases and J lost 4 bases. The CDR3 runs to 17 residues. CDR3 region: CASSHGQGLGGANVLTF. The CDR3 DNA is TGTGCCAGCAGCCATGGACAGGGCCTCGGCGGGGCCAACGTCCTGACTTTC.

The genes are TRBV2 and TRBJ2-2; 8 bases align to TRBD1. This CDR3 region has 15 residues. The ends lost 4 bases at V and 4 bases at J; junction bases unmatched: 5. Per germline, CDR1 SNHLY and CDR2 FYNNEI. In DNA, the CDR3 is TGTGCCAGCAGTGGAAACAGGGGGAGCACCGGGGAGCTGTTTTTT. This codes for CASSGNRGSTGELFF.

For the CDR3, the DNA is TGTGCCAGCAGCGGAGGACAGGTTCTCTCTGGAAACACCATATATTTT. This gives the protein CASSGGQVLSGNTIYF. This chain joins TRBV9 and TRBJ1-3; 7 bases map to TRBD1. Germline V gives CDR1 SGDLS, CDR2 YYNGEE. Trimming at V came to 3 bases and at J to 0 bases, leaving 6 bases not matched to a gene. The CDR3 contains 16 residues. Looking up the rest from reference TRBV9 and TRBJ1-3 gives the full variable domain: DSGVTQTPKHLITATGQRVTLRCSPRSGDLSVYWYQQSLDQGLQFLIQYYNGEERAKGNILERFSAQQFPDLHSELNLSSLELGDSALYFCASSGGQVLSGNTIYFGEGSWLTVV.

The gene calls are TRBV3-1 (or the pseudogene TRBV3-2) and TRBJ2-3, with 8 positions matching TRBD2. The CDR3 is 18 amino acids. V gave up 4 bases and J gave up 3 bases; unmatched junction bases: 15. From germline, CDR1 is LGHDT and CDR2 YNNKEL (reference sequence). CDR3 amino acids: CASSLTTVLAVGTDTQYF. For the CDR3, the DNA is TGTGCCAGCAGCCTTACCACGGTACTAGCGGTAGGGACAGATACGCAGTATTTT.

The rearrangement links TRBV27 to TRBJ1-4; maybe TRBD1 (6 bases). CDR3 size: 15 residues. Per germline, CDR1 MNHEY and CDR2 SMNVEV (reference sequence). V gave up 5 bases and J gave up 7 bases, with 17 bases separating them. The CDR3 DNA reads TGTGCCAGCAGTCCCTTCAGGCTAGGGGGTGAAAAACTGTTTTTT. Protein: CASSPFRLGGEKLFF.

This chain links TRBV7-6 with TRBJ2-2, with a possible D match to TRBD2 (5 bases). Between the trimmed V and J ends, which lost 5 bases and 4 bases, there was a span of 8 bases. This CDR3 has 13 residues. Looked up from germline, CDR1 is SGHVS and CDR2 is FNYEAQ. CDR3 residues: CASSRTSTGELFF. The CDR3 DNA reads as TGTGCCAGCAGCCGCACTAGCACCGGGGAGCTGTTTTTT.

This clone has just one count. CDR3 in DNA: TGTGCCACCAGCAGTCCAAATTCGTTACGGGAGACCCAGTACTTC. Protein sequence: CATSSPNSLRETQYF. The genes are TRBV15 and TRBJ2-5; no firm D call. Germline values: CDR1 LNHNV, CDR2 YYDKDF (reference sequence). The length of the CDR3 is 15 residues. The V end lost 3 bases, the J end lost 5 bases, and 16 bases lay between the germline ends.